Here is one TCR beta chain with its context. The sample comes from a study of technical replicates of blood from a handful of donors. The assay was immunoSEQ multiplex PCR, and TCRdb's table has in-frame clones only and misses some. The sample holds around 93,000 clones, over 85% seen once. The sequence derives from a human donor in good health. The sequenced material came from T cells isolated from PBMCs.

CDR3 in DNA: TGTGCCAGCAGCTTACTTGCGGACTACAATGAGCAGTTCTTC. It encodes CASSLLADYNEQFF. This rearrangement joins TRBV13 to TRBJ2-1, with unresolved D. CDR3 length: 14 residues. Trimming took off 2 bases at V and 3 bases at J, with 8 bases between the two ends. Germline V gives CDR1 PRHDT, CDR2 FYEKMQ (reference sequence).